This T cell receptor (beta chain) was retrieved from a study of T cell responses to AZD1222 COVID-19 vaccine. Across the whole study: Investigators merged groups given second doses at roughly 4 or roughly 12 weeks.

The repertoire was sequenced with immunoSEQ multiplex PCR; TCRdb's copy has only in-frame clones and lacks some. Among approximately 190,000 clones listed, 85% to 95% were seen once. From germline, CDR1 is SGHTA and CDR2 FQGNSA. The germline V and J ends were trimmed by 10 bases and 3 bases, with 19 bases remaining between them. This CDR3 spans 15 amino acids. The clonotype comes from an adult in good health. The sequencing used peripheral blood, collected on day 0 of AZD1222 vaccination. The chain recombines TRBV7-2 with TRBJ1-5, with D hard to call. DNA for the CDR3: TGTGCCACCTCGGGATTGTCAGGTTTCAATCAGCCCCAGCATTTT. It specifies CATSGLSGFNQPQHF.